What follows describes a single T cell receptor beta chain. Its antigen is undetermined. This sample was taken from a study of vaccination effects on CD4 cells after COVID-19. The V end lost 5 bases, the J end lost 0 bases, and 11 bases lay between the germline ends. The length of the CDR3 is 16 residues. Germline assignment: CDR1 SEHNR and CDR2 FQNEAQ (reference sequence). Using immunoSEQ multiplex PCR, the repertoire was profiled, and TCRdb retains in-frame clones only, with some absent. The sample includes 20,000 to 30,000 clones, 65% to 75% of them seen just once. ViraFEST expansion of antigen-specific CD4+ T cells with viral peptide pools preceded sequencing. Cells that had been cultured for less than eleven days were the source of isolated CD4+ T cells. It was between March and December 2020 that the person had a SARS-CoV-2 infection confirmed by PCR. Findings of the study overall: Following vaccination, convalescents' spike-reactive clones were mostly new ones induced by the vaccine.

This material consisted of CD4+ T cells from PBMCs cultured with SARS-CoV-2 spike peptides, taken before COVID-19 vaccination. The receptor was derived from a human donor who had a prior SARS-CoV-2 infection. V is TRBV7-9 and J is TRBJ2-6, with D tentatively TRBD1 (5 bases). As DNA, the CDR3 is TGTGCCAGCAGCCCCCCAGGGAACTCTGGGGCCAACGTCCTGACTTTC. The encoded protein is CASSPPGNSGANVLTF.